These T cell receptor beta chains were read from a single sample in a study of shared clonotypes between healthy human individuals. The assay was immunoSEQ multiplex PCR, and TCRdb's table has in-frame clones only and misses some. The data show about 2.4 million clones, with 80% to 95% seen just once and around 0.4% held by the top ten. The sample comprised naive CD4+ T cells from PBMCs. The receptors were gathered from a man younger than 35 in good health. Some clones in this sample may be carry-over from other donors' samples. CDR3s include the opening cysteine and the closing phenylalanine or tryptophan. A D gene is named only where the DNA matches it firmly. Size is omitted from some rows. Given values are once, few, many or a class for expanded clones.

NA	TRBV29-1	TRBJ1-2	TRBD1	TGCAGCGTTGAAGGGGGTGTTGCGAATACTGAAACAGGGGCCTATGGCTACACCTTC	CSVEGGVANTETGAYGYTF
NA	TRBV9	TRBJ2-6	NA	TGTGCCAGCAGCGTATGGAGTGGGGCCAACGTCCTGACTTTC	CASSVWSGANVLTF
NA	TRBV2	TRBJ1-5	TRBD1	TGTGCCAGCAGTGCGGGGGACAGGGGCCAGCCCCAGCATTTT	CASSAGDRGQPQHF
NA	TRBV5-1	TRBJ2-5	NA	TGCGCCAGCAGCTTGACGGCAGTACGGGAGACCCAGTACTTC	CASSLTAVRETQYF
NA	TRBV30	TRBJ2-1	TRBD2	TGTGCCTGGAGTGGGGGACTAGCGGGATCCTACAATGAGCAGTTCTTC	CAWSGGLAGSYNEQFF
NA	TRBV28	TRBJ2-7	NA	TGTGCCATCAAATCTACCGTGGGCCTCGAGCAGTACTTC	CAIKSTVGLEQYF
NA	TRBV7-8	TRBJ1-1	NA	TGTGCCAGCAGCTTATTCGGGCAGAGTAACACTGAAGCTTTCTTT	CASSLFGQSNTEAFF
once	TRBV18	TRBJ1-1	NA	TGTGCCAGCTCACCAGGTGGCACCCGTATGAACACTGAAGCTTTCTTT	CASSPGGTRMNTEAFF
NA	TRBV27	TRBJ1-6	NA	TGTGCCAGCAGACCCCTCGGGGGTTCCCCTACTTCCCTCCACTTT	CASRPLGGSPTSLHF
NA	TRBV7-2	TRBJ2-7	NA	TGTGCCAGCAGCCCCGGCGCTGGGGAGCAGTACTTC	CASSPGAGEQYF
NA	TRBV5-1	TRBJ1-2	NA	TGCGCCAGCAGGACAACCCGGGCCCCTAACTATGGCTACACCTTC	CASRTTRAPNYGYTF
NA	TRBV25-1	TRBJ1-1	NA	TGTGCCAGCAGTGAGGCCGGGGGCACTGAAGCTTTCTTT	CASSEAGGTEAFF
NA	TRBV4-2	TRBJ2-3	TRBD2	TGTGCCAGCAGCCTTCGCGTGGTAGCGGGAGCGGAAGATACGCAGTATTTT	CASSLRVVAGAEDTQYF
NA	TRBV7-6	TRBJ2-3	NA	TGTGCCAGCAGCTTAGCGCATTTCGGGGGAGATACGCAGTATTTT	CASSLAHFGGDTQYF
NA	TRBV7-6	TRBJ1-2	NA	TGTGCCAGCAGCCGGGGGCTCTACTATGGCTACACCTTC	CASSRGLYYGYTF
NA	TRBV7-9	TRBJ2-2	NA	TGTGCCAGCAGCAATCAGGGCGGTGCCACCGGGGAGCTGTTTTTT	CASSNQGGATGELFF
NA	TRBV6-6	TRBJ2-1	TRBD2	TGTGCCAGCAGTTACCGGGTAGCGGGAGGCAACAATGAGCAGTTCTTC	CASSYRVAGGNNEQFF
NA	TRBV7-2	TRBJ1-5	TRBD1	TGTGCCAGCAGCCCCGGGACAGGGAGAAGCAATCAGCCCCAGCATTTT	CASSPGTGRSNQPQHF
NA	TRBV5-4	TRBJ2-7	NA	TGTGCCAGCAGCTTGATATGGGGGGCTTCCTACGAGCAGTACTTC	CASSLIWGASYEQYF
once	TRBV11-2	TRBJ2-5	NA	TGTGCCAGCAGCTATGCGGCTGGCTTGTTCCAACAAGAGACCCAGTACTTC	CASSYAAGLFQQETQYF
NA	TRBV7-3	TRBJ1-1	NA	TGTGCCAGCAGCCCCGGCCATGGGGGGCTGAACACTGAAGCTTTCTTT	CASSPGHGGLNTEAFF
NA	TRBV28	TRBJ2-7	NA	TGTGCCAGCTGTGCGACAGGCCGCTACGAGCAGTACTTC	CASCATGRYEQYF
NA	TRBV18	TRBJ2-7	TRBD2	TGTGCCAGCTCACCACTAGCGGGAGAGACCTACGAGCAGTACTTC	CASSPLAGETYEQYF
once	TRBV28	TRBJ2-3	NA	TGTGCCTCGAGTGGGGGGGGGCTCACAGATACGCAGTATTTT	CASSGGGLTDTQYF
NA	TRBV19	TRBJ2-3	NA	TGTGCCAGTAGTCCGGCCTTAACAGATACGCAGTATTTT	CASSPALTDTQYF
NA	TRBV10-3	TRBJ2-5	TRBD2	TGTGCCATCAGTGAGACTAGCGGGAAAGAGACCCAGTACTTC	CAISETSGKETQYF
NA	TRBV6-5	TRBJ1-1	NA	TGTGCCAGCAGAGACAGCACACAAAGGGGAGCTTTCTTT	CASRDSTQRGAFF
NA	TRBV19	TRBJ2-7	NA	TGTGCCAGTAGGACAGAACCTCTCTCCTACGAGCAGTACTTC	CASRTEPLSYEQYF
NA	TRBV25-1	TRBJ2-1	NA	TGTGCCAGCAGTGAATCTGGGTCCTACAATGAGCAGTTCTTC	CASSESGSYNEQFF
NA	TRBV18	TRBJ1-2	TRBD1	TGTGCCAGCTCACCTTCCCAAGTCAGGGGGGACATTCAAGGCTACACCTTC	CASSPSQVRGDIQGYTF
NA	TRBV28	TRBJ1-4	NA	TGTGCCAGCAGTCTGGGTGAAAAACTGTTTTTT	CASSLGEKLFF
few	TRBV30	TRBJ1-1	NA	TGTGCCTGGAGTGACCCCGGGATCGGCACTGAAGCTTTCTTT	CAWSDPGIGTEAFF
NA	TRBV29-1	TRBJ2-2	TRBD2	TGCAGCGCTGGGGCTAGCGGGTTGACCGGGGAGCTGTTTTTT	CSAGASGLTGELFF
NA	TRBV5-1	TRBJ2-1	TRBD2	TGCGCCAGCAGCTTCTTAACTAGCGGGGGCAATGAGCAGTTCTTC	CASSFLTSGGNEQFF
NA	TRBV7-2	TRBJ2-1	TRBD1	TGTGCCAGCAGCTTAGGTGCAGGGGGCAATGAGCAGTTCTTC	CASSLGAGGNEQFF
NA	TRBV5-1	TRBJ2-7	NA	TGCGCCAGCAGCTCCCGGGGACCCAGCTACGAGCAGTACTTC	CASSSRGPSYEQYF
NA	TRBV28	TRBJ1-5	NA	TGTGCCAGCAGTTTAAAGGGGCGCGGCAATCAGCCCCAGCATTTT	CASSLKGRGNQPQHF
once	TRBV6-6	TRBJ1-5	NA	TGTGCCAGCAGCCACACAGGGAATCAGCCCCAGCATTTT	CASSHTGNQPQHF
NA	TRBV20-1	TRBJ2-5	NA	TGCAGTGCTAGAATCGAGACCCAGTACTTC	CSARIETQYF
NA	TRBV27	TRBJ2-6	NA	TGTGCCAGCAGTTTATGGGGGTCTGGGGCCAACGTCCTGACTTTC	CASSLWGSGANVLTF
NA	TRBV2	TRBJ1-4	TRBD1	TGTGCCAGCAGATTGGACAGGAGCGATGAAAAACTGTTTTTT	CASRLDRSDEKLFF
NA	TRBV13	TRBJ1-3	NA	TGTGCCAGCAGCTTACGGCGCAGCCCTGGAGGAAACACCATATATTTT	CASSLRRSPGGNTIYF
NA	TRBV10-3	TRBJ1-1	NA	TGTGCCACCGCTCAGGGGCAGGGCACTGAAGCTTTCTTT	CATAQGQGTEAFF
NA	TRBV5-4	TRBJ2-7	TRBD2	TGTGCTGCGGGGGGAAAAGAAACCTCCTACGAGCAGTACTTC	CAAGGKETSYEQYF
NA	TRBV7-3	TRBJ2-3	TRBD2	TGTGCCAGCAGCTCTAGCGGGAGGTACACAGATACGCAGTATTTT	CASSSSGRYTDTQYF
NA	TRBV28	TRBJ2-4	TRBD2	TGTGCCAGCAGTTTGACTAGCGGAGCCAAAAACATTCAGTACTTC	CASSLTSGAKNIQYF
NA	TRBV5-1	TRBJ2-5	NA	TGCGCCAGCAGCTTGAAAGTTAGCGAGGGACAAGAGACCCAGTACTTC	CASSLKVSEGQETQYF
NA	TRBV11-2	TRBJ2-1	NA	TGTGCCAGCAGCTTTATTTCCAATGAGCAGTTCTTC	CASSFISNEQFF
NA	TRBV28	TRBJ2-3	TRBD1	TGCGCCAGCAGTTCTCCGGGACAGGGTACAGATACGCAGTATTTT	CASSSPGQGTDTQYF
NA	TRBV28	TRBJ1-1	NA	TGTGCCAGCAGTTCCGGGACCGACCTTAAAGCTTTCTTT	CASSSGTDLKAFF
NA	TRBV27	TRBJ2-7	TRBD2	TGTGCCAGCCAACGACTAGCGGGAGCTGCGCAGTACTTC	CASQRLAGAAQYF
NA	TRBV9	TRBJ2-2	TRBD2	TGTGCCAGCAGCCCACCGTACGGACTAGCGGGAGACACCGGGGAGCTGTTTTTT	CASSPPYGLAGDTGELFF
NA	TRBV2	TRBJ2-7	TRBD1	TGTGCCAGCTTTTCCCGGGACAGGGGAGCATACGAGCAGTACTTC	CASFSRDRGAYEQYF
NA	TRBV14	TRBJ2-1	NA	TGTGCCAGCAGCCAAGATAGATGGACCTCCTACAATGAGCAGTTCTTC	CASSQDRWTSYNEQFF